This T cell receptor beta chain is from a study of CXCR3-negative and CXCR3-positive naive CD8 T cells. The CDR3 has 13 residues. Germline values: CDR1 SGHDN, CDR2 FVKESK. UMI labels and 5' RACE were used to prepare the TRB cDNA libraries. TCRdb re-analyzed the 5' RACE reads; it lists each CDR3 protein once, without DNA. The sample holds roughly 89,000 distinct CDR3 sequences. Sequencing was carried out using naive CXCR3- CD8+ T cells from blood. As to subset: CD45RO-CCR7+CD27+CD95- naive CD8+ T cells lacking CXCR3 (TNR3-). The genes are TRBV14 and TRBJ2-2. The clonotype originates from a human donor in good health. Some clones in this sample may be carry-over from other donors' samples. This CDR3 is CASSQLVSGELFF. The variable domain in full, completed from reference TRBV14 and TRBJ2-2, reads EAGVTQFPSHSVIEKGQTVTLRCDPISGHDNLYWYRRVMGKEIKFLLHFVKESKQDESGMPNNRFLAERTGGTYSTLKVQPAELEDSGVYFCASSQLVSGELFFGEGSRLTVL.